The clone carrying this T cell receptor (beta chain) has more than one count but fewer than ten. Its antigen remains unidentified. The length of the CDR3 is 13 residues. Per germline, CDR1 MNHEY and CDR2 SMNVEV (reference sequence). V lost 4 bases, J lost 5 bases, and 11 bases lay in between. The entry originates in a study of T-cell reconstitution after alpha-beta-depleted transplantation in children. Study outcomes and limitations: T-cell numbers and diversity, one year after transplant, stemmed largely from T cells that were newly produced. Reportedly, alpha-beta T cells present about two months post-transplant originated from several hundred expanded clones of graft origin. Certain patients had high TCRbeta diversity at day 60, and it came from recipient T cells and thymic progenitors that survived.

TCRbeta library construction was performed incorporating unique molecular identifiers. Via MiXCR, TCRdb re-called the PCR reads, giving one row per CDR3 protein. The sample yields about 310,000 distinct CDR3 sequences, around 20% seen once. V and J are TRBV27 and TRBJ1-1; no definite D call. The source was PBMCs, mostly from graft donor cells, collected 180 days after TCRalphabeta/CD19-depleted stem cell transplant. This receptor was taken from a male patient aged 10 to 17 who had a stem cell transplant for acute lymphoblastic leukemia, so the T cells may come from the graft donor. In DNA, the CDR3 is TGTGCCAGCAGTTATGCGGGTCGGACTGAAGCTTTCTTT. Encoded protein: CASSYAGRTEAFF.